Following are 17 T cell receptor beta chains from one sample sequenced in a study of OX40 agonist ivuxolimab in advanced cancers. Libraries were made using the immunoSEQ multiplex PCR assay. TCRdb carries this immuneACCESS record with in-frame sequences only. Its versions omit some clonotypes, under half of them owing to an unresolved V gene in the studies checked, with the rest unexplained. For this sample there are 65,000 to 85,000 clones; 85% appear just once. The ten largest make up approximately 0.78% of the sample. Here the sequenced sample was CD4+ or CD8+ T cells sorted from blood, taken in a trial of the OX40 agonist ivuxolimab. Source of these receptors: an adult with an advanced solid tumor such as melanoma, head and neck, liver or kidney cancer.

As DNA, the CDR3 is TGTGCCAGCTCACCTCAGGGAGGGAGGGCCTACGAGCAGTACTTC. It yields the protein CASSPQGGRAYEQYF. The V gene is TRBV18, the J gene TRBJ2-7; 7 positions match TRBD2. This CDR3 spans 15 amino acids. The germline CDR1 and CDR2 sequences are KGHSH and LQKENI. V gave up 3 bases and J gave up 2 bases; unmatched junction bases: 7.

There are a few counts of this clone. Other DNA sequences from this sample encode an identical CDR3 as well. CDR3 DNA: TGTGCCAGCAGTTTTAATCAGCCCCAGCATTTT. This translates into CASSFNQPQHF. V usage is TRBV28 and J usage is TRBJ1-5; D is undetermined. The CDR3 is 11 amino acids. The V end was cut by 3 bases, the J end by 4 bases, with 1 base between. Germline-derived CDR1 and CDR2 are MDHEN and SYDVKM.

V usage is TRBV5-4 and J usage is TRBJ1-1; D is uncertain. In germline, CDR1 is SGHNT, CDR2 YYREEE (reference sequence). The CDR3 contains 15 residues. With 1 base removed from V and 5 bases from J, the gap between germline ends came to 15 bases. CDR3 amino acids: CASSLTRERRTEAFF. The CDR3 nucleotides are TGTGCCAGCAGCTTGACGAGGGAGAGGAGGACTGAAGCTTTCTTT.

CDR3 in DNA: TGTGCCTGGAGATACCCTCCCTTGACGGCCGAGCAGTACTTC. Its translation is CAWRYPPLTAEQYF. The chain links TRBV30 to TRBJ2-7; D call uncertain. Germline-derived CDR1 and CDR2 are GTSNPN and SVGIG (reference sequence). CDR3 length: 14 residues. With 3 bases removed from V and 6 bases from J, the gap between germline ends came to 18 bases.

This clone showed up just a few times. V usage is TRBV28 and J usage is TRBJ1-1; maybe TRBD1 (5 bases). Trimming removed 6 bases from V and 2 bases from J, with 10 bases in between. CDR3 length: 13 residues. The germline CDR1 and CDR2 sequences are MDHEN and SYDVKM. This CDR3 is CASRVTGNTEAFF. In DNA, the CDR3 is TGTGCCAGCAGGGTTACAGGTAACACTGAAGCTTTCTTT.

This clone came up once. The V and J genes are TRBV5-6 and TRBJ2-3, with 14 bases aligning to TRBD2. Germline trimming cut 4 bases from V and 3 bases from J; bases unmatched to any gene: 10. CDR1 SGHDT and CDR2 YYEEEE come from the germline V gene. The CDR3 sequence is 18 residues long. The CDR3 bases are TGTGCCAGCAGCGACCGGACTAGCGGGGGGCTTTGGACAGATACGCAGTATTTT. Its protein is CASSDRTSGGLWTDTQYF. Combining the CDR3 with reference TRBV5-6 and TRBJ2-3 gives the whole variable domain DAGVTQSPTHLIKTRGQQVTLRCSPKSGHDTVSWYQQALGQGPQFIFQYYEEEERQRGNFPDRFSGHQFPNYSSELNVNALLLGDSALYLCASSDRTSGGLWTDTQYFGPGTRLTVL.

Concerning this clone: One junction end does not reproduce the germline sequence, and a read error may be involved. This chain uses TRBV5-4 with TRBJ1-2; 8 bases line up with TRBD1. Germline values: CDR1 SGHNT, CDR2 YYREEE (reference sequence). The CDR3 is made up of 13 amino acids. The CDR3 here is CASSPDRGYGYTF. CDR3 DNA: TGCGCCAGCAGTCCAGACAGGGGCTATGGCTACACCTTC.

The chain's CDR3 is CASRDRVAYNEQFF. The CDR3 coding sequence is TGCGCCAGCCGGGACAGGGTGGCTTACAATGAGCAGTTCTTC. This chain links TRBV5-1 with TRBJ2-1; the match to TRBD1 covers 9 bases. The CDR3 is 14 amino acids. The V and J ends lost 7 bases and 4 bases, in that order; junction bases with no gene match: 6. The germline gives CDR1 SGHRS, CDR2 YFSETQ. Looking up the rest from reference TRBV5-1 and TRBJ2-1 gives the full variable domain: KAGVTQTPRYLIKTRGQQVTLSCSPISGHRSVSWYQQTPGQGLQFLFEYFSETQRNKGNFPGRFSGRQFSNSRSEMNVSTLELGDSALYLCASRDRVAYNEQFFGPGTRLTVL.

The chain recombines TRBV30 with TRBJ1-4, with D perhaps TRBD1 (5 bases). V lost 0 bases to trimming and J lost 0 bases, with 14 bases between them. This CDR3 is 17 amino acids long. CDR1 and CDR2 from the germline V gene are GTSNPN and SVGIG (reference sequence). Here the CDR3 DNA reads TGTGCCTGGAGTGTAAACCTGGGGCATGCAACTAATGAAAAACTGTTTTTT. Its protein product is CAWSVNLGHATNEKLFF.

This clone was detected only once. The chain is built from TRBV7-9 and TRBJ1-2; D perhaps matches TRBD1 (6 bases). This CDR3 is 12 amino acids long. V was trimmed by 3 bases and J by 7 bases, leaving 9 bases between them. CDR1 is SEHNR, CDR2 FQNEAQ, per germline (reference sequence). CDR3 nucleotides: TGTGCCAGCAGCTTCGACAGGCCTGGCTACACCTTC. This gives the protein CASSFDRPGYTF.

V usage is TRBV14 and J usage is TRBJ2-3; 7 nucleotides agree with TRBD2. Looked up from germline, CDR1 is SGHDN and CDR2 is FVKESK. The CDR3 is made up of 16 amino acids. Trimming cost V 4 bases and J 1 base; bases outside gene matches: 8. Here the CDR3 DNA reads TGTGCCAGCAGCCGGCTTGAGCTAGCGGGCACAGATACGCAGTATTTT. It is translated as CASSRLELAGTDTQYF.

The chain combines TRBV5-1 with TRBJ2-2; D call uncertain. V was shortened by 4 bases and J by 1 base, with 2 bases between the two germline ends. Germline V gives CDR1 SGHRS, CDR2 YFSETQ. The CDR3 runs 12 residues. CDR3 sequence reads: CASSVNTGELFF. The CDR3 DNA is TGCGCCAGCAGCGTGAACACCGGGGAGCTGTTTTTT.

The chain employs TRBV27 and TRBJ1-4; TRBD1 is a possible D gene (5 bases). The CDR3 loop spans 15 amino acids. Germline V gives CDR1 MNHEY, CDR2 SMNVEV (reference sequence). V was pared by 3 bases and J by 8 bases, with 16 bases between. The CDR3 DNA sequence: TGTGCCAGCAGTTTTAACGCACAGGCAGGGGAAAAACTGTTTTTT. Its protein product is CASSFNAQAGEKLFF.

This sequence joins TRBV7-2 and TRBJ2-1, with 14 bases that match TRBD2. Trimming cost V 5 bases and J 8 bases; bases outside gene matches: 8. Germline values: CDR1 SGHTA, CDR2 FQGNSA. The CDR3 runs 16 residues. The CDR3 protein is CASSLGTSGSRDEQFF. The CDR3 nucleotides are TGTGCCAGCAGCCTGGGGACTAGCGGGAGTAGGGATGAGCAGTTCTTC. The variable domain in full, completed from reference TRBV7-2 and TRBJ2-1, reads GAGVSQSPSNKVTEKGKDVELRCDPISGHTALYWYRQSLGQGLEFLIYFQGNSAPDKSGLPSDRFSAERTGGSVSTLTIQRTQQEDSAVYLCASSLGTSGSRDEQFFGPGTRLTVL.

The V and J genes are TRBV29-1 and TRBJ2-2, with D unresolved. Germline V gene sequence: CDR1 SQVTM, CDR2 ANQGSEA. The CDR3 covers 14 residues. V shed 4 bases and J shed 0 bases, with 9 bases lying between them. CDR3 nucleotides: TGCAGCGTTGGGTTGCAAACGAACACCGGGGAGCTGTTTTTT. Its translation: CSVGLQTNTGELFF.

The chain employs TRBV6-5 and TRBJ2-3; TRBD1 matches at 7 bases. Germline CDR1 MNHEY, CDR2 SVGAGI. This CDR3 is built from 15 residues. The junction had 11 bases not matched to a gene; V was cut back by 8 bases and J by 3 bases. CDR3 bases: TGTGCCAGCCGGTATGAGGGGGCTTCGACAGATACGCAGTATTTT. The encoded protein is CASRYEGASTDTQYF.

The gene calls are TRBV29-1 and TRBJ1-4, with D possibly being TRBD1 (5 bases). Germline lookup yields CDR1 SQVTM and CDR2 ANQGSEA. V was clipped by 7 bases and J by 0 bases, with 18 bases between them. This CDR3 is built from 16 residues. CDR3: CSARLTEPPTNEKLFF. The CDR3, as DNA: TGCAGCGCCAGACTGACAGAGCCTCCAACTAATGAAAAACTGTTTTTT.